This T cell receptor (beta chain) came from a study of OX40 agonist ivuxolimab in advanced cancers. Study information: There were three patients with partial responses, one having hepatocellular carcinoma and two cutaneous melanoma.

Germline values: CDR1 SGDLS, CDR2 YYNGEE. This CDR3 has 16 amino acids. Trimming removed 3 bases from V and 5 bases from J; junction bases left unmatched: 8. Some clones are missing from TCRdb's copy, which holds only in-frame ones; the method was immunoSEQ multiplex PCR. Of 95,000 to 120,000 clones listed, under 95% are singletons. The input for sequencing was CD4+ or CD8+ T cells sorted from blood, taken in a trial of the OX40 agonist ivuxolimab. The sequence came from an adult with an advanced solid tumor such as melanoma, head and neck, liver or kidney cancer. V gene TRBV9 combines with J gene TRBJ2-5; 12 bases line up with TRBD2. CDR3 loop: CASSAGGLAGLETQYF. In DNA, the CDR3 is TGTGCCAGCAGCGCAGGGGGACTAGCGGGTCTGGAGACCCAGTACTTC.